This T cell receptor beta chain originates from a study of shared clonotypes between healthy human individuals. Study conclusions and caveats: Clonotype sharing among donors likely depends on sequencing depth.

This CDR3 has 13 residues. Germline CDR1 and CDR2: SGHVS and FQNEAQ. The V end was cut by 5 bases, the J end by 4 bases, with 9 bases between. Amplification in unsorted PBMC replicate PCRs started from about 280 ng DNA, which equals around 31,000 T cell genomes. Repertoires were generated with immunoSEQ multiplex PCR, while TCRdb's copy carries only in-frame clones and drops some. The data show 400,000 to 600,000 clones, with 79% seen just once and about 13% held by the top ten. All donors were healthy HIV-negative adults lacking recent acute infections or vaccinations. Only a few counts were recorded for this clone. The antigen remains unidentified.

The sequence derives from a woman between 40 and 50 years old in good health. Some clones in this sample may be carry-over from other donors' samples. The sequenced sample consisted of PBMCs. This chain links TRBV7-8 with TRBJ1-5; the D is unclear. DNA of the CDR3: TGTGCCAGCAGCCCCTATCTAAATCAGCCCCAGCATTTT. Protein: CASSPYLNQPQHF.